A selection of T cell receptor beta chains follows, all from one sample in a study of T cell responses to AZD1222 COVID-19 vaccine. The data were produced by immunoSEQ multiplex PCR, yet TCRdb's version contains in-frame clones alone and is incomplete. The table shows some 130,000 clones, with roughly 82% occurring only once. The specimen comprised peripheral blood, sampled on day 0 of AZD1222 vaccination. These receptors were collected from an adult in good health. CDR3s include the opening cysteine and the closing phenylalanine or tryptophan. D genes are given only for firm matches. Clone size is stated in some rows and not others, as once, few, many or a class when expanded.

d_gene	v_gene	len	j_gene	abundance	CDR3aa	CDR3nt
TRBD1	TRBV7-8	13	TRBJ2-4	-	CASSSRQGEIQYF	TGTGCCAGCAGCTCTAGACAGGGGGAGATTCAGTACTTC
-	TRBV27	14	TRBJ1-1	-	CASSTTGLPTEAFF	TGTGCCAGCAGCACTACAGGGCTCCCGACTGAAGCTTTCTTT
-	TRBV6-5	13	TRBJ1-4	-	CASSQTGFEKLFF	TGTGCCAGCAGCCAAACAGGTTTTGAAAAACTGTTTTTT
TRBD1	TRBV28	14	TRBJ1-1	-	CASSQTGGDTEAFF	TGTGCCAGCAGTCAAACAGGGGGTGACACTGAAGCTTTCTTT
TRBD1	TRBV7-2	16	TRBJ2-7	-	CASSLAGQGVGYEQYF	TGTGCCAGCAGCTTAGCGGGACAGGGAGTGGGGTACGAGCAGTACTTC
TRBD1	TRBV28	14	TRBJ1-1	-	CASRDRRSNTEAFF	TGTGCCAGCAGGGACAGGCGATCGAACACTGAAGCTTTCTTT
TRBD1	TRBV5-1	17	TRBJ2-7	-	CASSLELRGRTSYEQYF	TGCGCCAGCAGCTTGGAGTTGAGGGGGCGTACGTCCTACGAGCAGTACTTC
-	TRBV28	13	TRBJ1-6	few	CASSLVSNSPLHF	TGTGCCAGCAGTTTAGTGTCCAATTCACCCCTCCACTTT
-	TRBV19	13	TRBJ1-4	-	CASKPEGSEKLFF	TGTGCCAGTAAACCAGAAGGGAGTGAAAAACTGTTTTTT
-	TRBV9	15	TRBJ2-3	-	CASSVSWGWGDTQYF	TGTGCCAGCAGCGTATCCTGGGGATGGGGAGATACGCAGTATTTT
-	TRBV7-2	14	TRBJ1-5	-	CASSLTSWNQPQHF	TGTGCCAGCAGCTTAACTTCTTGGAATCAGCCCCAGCATTTT
-	TRBV5-1	15	TRBJ1-2	-	CASSLLGGLMDGYTF	TGCGCCAGCAGCTTGCTGGGGGGGCTAATGGATGGCTACACCTTC
TRBD1	TRBV29-1	14	TRBJ1-2	-	CSVVPAGTGVGYTF	TGCAGCGTTGTCCCCGCCGGGACAGGGGTCGGCTACACCTTC
-	TRBV11-2	15	TRBJ1-1	-	CASSPRVGHPPEAFF	TGTGCCAGCAGCCCTAGGGTGGGGCATCCTCCTGAAGCTTTCTTT
TRBD1	TRBV19	16	TRBJ2-7	-	CASSISPGQGAFEQYF	TGTGCCAGTAGTATCAGCCCAGGGCAGGGGGCGTTCGAGCAGTACTTC
-	TRBV5-1	14	TRBJ2-1	-	CASSQDPGPLEQFF	TGCGCCAGCAGCCAGGACCCGGGACCCCTCGAGCAGTTCTTC
TRBD1	TRBV10-3	15	TRBJ1-1	-	CAISRQGAVNTEAFF	TGTGCCATCAGTAGACAGGGGGCTGTGAACACTGAAGCTTTCTTT
-	TRBV5-5	13	TRBJ1-4	-	CASSPRRDEKLFF	TGTGCCAGCAGTCCCCGCCGAGATGAAAAACTGTTTTTT
-	TRBV6-5	12	TRBJ1-1	-	CASREGGIEAFF	TGTGCCAGCAGAGAGGGAGGAATTGAAGCTTTCTTT
-	TRBV3-1/TRBV3-2	14	TRBJ2-7	-	CASSQLSASYEQYF	TGTGCCAGCAGCCAACTATCAGCATCCTACGAGCAGTACTTC
-	TRBV28	11	TRBJ1-1	-	CASRNDAEAFF	TGTGCCAGCAGGAACGACGCTGAAGCTTTCTTT
-	TRBV28	13	TRBJ1-1	-	CASSFSGGAEAFF	TGTGCCAGCAGTTTCTCTGGGGGGGCTGAAGCTTTCTTT
-	TRBV18	15	TRBJ2-5	-	CASSPPSLPGETQYF	TGTGCCAGCTCACCCCCATCACTCCCGGGAGAGACCCAGTACTTC
TRBD1	TRBV3-1/TRBV3-2	14	TRBJ1-1	once	CASSFGTVNTEAFF	TGTGCCAGCAGCTTCGGGACAGTGAACACTGAAGCTTTCTTT
-	TRBV7-3	12	TRBJ2-1	-	CASSLRGYEQFF	TGTGCCAGCAGTCTTCGGGGATATGAGCAGTTCTTC